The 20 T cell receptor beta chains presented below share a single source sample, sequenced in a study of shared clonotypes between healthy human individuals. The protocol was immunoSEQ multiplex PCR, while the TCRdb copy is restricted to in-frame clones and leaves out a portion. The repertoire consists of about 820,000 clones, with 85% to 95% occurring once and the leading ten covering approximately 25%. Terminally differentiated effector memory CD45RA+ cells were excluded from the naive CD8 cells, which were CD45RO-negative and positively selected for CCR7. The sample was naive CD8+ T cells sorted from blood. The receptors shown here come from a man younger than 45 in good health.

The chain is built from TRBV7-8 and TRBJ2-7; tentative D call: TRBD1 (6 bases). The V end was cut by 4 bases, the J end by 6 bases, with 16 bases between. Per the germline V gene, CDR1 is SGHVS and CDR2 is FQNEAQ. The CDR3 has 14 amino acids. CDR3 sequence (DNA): TGTGCCAGCAGCTCGGCCAGGGGTTTCCGCGAGCAGTACTTC. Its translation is CASSSARGFREQYF.

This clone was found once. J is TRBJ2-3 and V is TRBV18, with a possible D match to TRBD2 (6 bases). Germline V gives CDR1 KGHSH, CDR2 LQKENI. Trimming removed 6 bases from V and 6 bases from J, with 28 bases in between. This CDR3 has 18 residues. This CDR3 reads CASSGPATGTRFRDTQYF. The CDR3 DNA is TGTGCCAGCTCCGGACCAGCGACCGGGACTCGGTTTCGGGATACGCAGTATTTT.

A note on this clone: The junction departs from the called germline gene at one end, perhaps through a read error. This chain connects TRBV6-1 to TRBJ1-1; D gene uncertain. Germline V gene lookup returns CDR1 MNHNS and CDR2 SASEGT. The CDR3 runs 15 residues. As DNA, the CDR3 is TGTGCCAGCAGTGAACTGGTCAGTCGGAACGCTGAAGCTTTCTTT. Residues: CASSELVSRNAEAFF.

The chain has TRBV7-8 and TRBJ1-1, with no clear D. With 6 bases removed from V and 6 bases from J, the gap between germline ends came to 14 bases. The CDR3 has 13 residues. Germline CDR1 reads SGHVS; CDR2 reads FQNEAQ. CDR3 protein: CASRKEIVAEAFF. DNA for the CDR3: TGTGCCAGCAGAAAAGAGATAGTCGCTGAAGCTTTCTTT.

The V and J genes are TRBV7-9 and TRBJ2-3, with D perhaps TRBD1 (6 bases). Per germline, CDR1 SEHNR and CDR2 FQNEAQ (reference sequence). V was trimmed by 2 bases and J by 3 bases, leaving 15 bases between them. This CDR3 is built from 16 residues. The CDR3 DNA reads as TGTGCCAGCAGCTTACAAATCAGGGGACGGACAGATACGCAGTATTTT. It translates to CASSLQIRGRTDTQYF.

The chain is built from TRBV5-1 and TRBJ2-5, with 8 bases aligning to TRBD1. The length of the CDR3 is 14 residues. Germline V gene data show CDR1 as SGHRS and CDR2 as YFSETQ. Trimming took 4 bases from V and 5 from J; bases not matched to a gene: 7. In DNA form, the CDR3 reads TGCGCCAGCAGCCCTGGACAGGGAGGTGAGACCCAGTACTTC. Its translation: CASSPGQGGETQYF.

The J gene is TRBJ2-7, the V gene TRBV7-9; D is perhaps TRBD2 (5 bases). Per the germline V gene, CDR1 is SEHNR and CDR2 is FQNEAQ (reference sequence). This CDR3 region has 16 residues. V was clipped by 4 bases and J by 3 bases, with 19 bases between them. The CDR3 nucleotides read TGTGCCAGCAGCTCCCCTGGGAGCGGAACTATCTACGAGCAGTACTTC. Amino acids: CASSSPGSGTIYEQYF.

The CDR3 region is CASSTPGQPQYF. The CDR3, as DNA: TGTGCCAGCAGTACACCGGGACAGCCGCAGTACTTC. The V gene is TRBV27, the J gene TRBJ2-7; TRBD1 aligns across 7 bases. The CDR3 covers 12 residues. Germline CDR1 MNHEY, CDR2 SMNVEV (reference sequence). Germline trimming cut 5 bases from V and 9 bases from J; bases unmatched to any gene: 7.

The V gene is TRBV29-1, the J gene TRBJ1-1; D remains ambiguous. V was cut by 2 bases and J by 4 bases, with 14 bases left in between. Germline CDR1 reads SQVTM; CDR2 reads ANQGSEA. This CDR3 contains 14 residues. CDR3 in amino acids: CSVEFAGKGTEAFF. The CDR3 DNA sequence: TGCAGCGTTGAATTTGCGGGAAAGGGCACTGAAGCTTTCTTT.

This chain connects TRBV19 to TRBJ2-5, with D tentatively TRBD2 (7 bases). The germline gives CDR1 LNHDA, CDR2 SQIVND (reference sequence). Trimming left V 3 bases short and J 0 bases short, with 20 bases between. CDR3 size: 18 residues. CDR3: CASSIRFRGAKYQETQYF. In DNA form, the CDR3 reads TGTGCCAGTAGTATCCGGTTTCGGGGGGCGAAGTACCAAGAGACCCAGTACTTC.

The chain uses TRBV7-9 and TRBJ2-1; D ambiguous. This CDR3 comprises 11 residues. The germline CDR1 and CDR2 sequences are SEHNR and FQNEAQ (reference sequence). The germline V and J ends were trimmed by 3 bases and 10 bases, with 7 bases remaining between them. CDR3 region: CASSFQDEQFF. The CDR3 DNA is TGTGCCAGCAGCTTTCAAGACGAGCAGTTCTTC.

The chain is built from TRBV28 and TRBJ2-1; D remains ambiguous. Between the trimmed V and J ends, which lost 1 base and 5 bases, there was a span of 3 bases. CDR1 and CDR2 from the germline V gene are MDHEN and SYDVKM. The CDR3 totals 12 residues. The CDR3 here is CASSLFDNEQFF. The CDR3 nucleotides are TGTGCCAGCAGTTTATTCGACAATGAGCAGTTCTTC.

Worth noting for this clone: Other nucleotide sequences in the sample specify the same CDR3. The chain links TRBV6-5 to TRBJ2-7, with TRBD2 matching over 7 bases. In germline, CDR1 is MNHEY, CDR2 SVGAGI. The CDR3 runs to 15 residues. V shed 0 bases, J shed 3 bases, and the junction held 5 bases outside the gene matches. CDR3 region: CASSYSSGMVYEQYF. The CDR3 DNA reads TGTGCCAGCAGTTACTCGAGCGGGATGGTCTACGAGCAGTACTTC.

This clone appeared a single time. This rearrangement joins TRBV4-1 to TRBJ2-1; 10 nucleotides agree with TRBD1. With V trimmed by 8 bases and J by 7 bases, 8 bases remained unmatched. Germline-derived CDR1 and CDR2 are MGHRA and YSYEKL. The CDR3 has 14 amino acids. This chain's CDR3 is CASSGQGGPNEQFF. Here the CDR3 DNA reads TGCGCCAGCTCTGGACAGGGGGGTCCGAATGAGCAGTTCTTC.

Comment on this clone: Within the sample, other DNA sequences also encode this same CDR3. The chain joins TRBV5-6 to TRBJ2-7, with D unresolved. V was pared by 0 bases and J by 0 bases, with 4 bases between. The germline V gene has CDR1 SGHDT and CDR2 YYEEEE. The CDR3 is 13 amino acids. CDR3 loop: CASSLGSSYEQYF. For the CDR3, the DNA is TGTGCCAGCAGCTTGGGGAGCTCCTACGAGCAGTACTTC.

In DNA, the CDR3 is TGTGCCAGCAGCTTACCCTTGGACAGCGAGAATGAAAAACTGTTTTTT. This codes for CASSLPLDSENEKLFF. The chain links TRBV7-9 to TRBJ1-4, with a possible D match to TRBD1 (6 bases). V lost 2 bases to trimming and J lost 5 bases, with 15 bases between them. The CDR3 sequence is 16 residues long. From germline, CDR1 is SEHNR and CDR2 FQNEAQ (reference sequence).

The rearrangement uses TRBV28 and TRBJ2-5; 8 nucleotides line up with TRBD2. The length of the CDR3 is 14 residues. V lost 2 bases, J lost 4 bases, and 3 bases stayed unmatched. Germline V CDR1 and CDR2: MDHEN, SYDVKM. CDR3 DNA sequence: TGTGCCAGCAGTTTAAGCGGGGGCGGAGAGACCCAGTACTTC. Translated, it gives CASSLSGGGETQYF.

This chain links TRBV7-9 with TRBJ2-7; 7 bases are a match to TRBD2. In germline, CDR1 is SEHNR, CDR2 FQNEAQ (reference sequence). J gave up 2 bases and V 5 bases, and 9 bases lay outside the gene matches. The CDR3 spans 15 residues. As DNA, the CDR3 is TGTGCCAGCAGCCCACCACTAGCGCCGGCCTACGAGCAGTACTTC. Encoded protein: CASSPPLAPAYEQYF.

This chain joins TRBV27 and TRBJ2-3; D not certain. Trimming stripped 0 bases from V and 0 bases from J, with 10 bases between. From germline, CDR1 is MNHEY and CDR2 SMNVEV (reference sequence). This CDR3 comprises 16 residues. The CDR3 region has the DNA TGTGCCAGCAGTTTATCTCACGGTCATAGCACAGATACGCAGTATTTT. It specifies CASSLSHGHSTDTQYF.

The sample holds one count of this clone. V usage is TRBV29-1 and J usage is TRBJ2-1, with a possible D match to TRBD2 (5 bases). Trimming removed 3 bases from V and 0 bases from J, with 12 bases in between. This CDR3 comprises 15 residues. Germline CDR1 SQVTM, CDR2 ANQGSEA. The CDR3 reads CSVEGRQSSYNEQFF. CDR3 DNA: TGCAGCGTTGAGGGGAGACAAAGCTCCTACAATGAGCAGTTCTTC.